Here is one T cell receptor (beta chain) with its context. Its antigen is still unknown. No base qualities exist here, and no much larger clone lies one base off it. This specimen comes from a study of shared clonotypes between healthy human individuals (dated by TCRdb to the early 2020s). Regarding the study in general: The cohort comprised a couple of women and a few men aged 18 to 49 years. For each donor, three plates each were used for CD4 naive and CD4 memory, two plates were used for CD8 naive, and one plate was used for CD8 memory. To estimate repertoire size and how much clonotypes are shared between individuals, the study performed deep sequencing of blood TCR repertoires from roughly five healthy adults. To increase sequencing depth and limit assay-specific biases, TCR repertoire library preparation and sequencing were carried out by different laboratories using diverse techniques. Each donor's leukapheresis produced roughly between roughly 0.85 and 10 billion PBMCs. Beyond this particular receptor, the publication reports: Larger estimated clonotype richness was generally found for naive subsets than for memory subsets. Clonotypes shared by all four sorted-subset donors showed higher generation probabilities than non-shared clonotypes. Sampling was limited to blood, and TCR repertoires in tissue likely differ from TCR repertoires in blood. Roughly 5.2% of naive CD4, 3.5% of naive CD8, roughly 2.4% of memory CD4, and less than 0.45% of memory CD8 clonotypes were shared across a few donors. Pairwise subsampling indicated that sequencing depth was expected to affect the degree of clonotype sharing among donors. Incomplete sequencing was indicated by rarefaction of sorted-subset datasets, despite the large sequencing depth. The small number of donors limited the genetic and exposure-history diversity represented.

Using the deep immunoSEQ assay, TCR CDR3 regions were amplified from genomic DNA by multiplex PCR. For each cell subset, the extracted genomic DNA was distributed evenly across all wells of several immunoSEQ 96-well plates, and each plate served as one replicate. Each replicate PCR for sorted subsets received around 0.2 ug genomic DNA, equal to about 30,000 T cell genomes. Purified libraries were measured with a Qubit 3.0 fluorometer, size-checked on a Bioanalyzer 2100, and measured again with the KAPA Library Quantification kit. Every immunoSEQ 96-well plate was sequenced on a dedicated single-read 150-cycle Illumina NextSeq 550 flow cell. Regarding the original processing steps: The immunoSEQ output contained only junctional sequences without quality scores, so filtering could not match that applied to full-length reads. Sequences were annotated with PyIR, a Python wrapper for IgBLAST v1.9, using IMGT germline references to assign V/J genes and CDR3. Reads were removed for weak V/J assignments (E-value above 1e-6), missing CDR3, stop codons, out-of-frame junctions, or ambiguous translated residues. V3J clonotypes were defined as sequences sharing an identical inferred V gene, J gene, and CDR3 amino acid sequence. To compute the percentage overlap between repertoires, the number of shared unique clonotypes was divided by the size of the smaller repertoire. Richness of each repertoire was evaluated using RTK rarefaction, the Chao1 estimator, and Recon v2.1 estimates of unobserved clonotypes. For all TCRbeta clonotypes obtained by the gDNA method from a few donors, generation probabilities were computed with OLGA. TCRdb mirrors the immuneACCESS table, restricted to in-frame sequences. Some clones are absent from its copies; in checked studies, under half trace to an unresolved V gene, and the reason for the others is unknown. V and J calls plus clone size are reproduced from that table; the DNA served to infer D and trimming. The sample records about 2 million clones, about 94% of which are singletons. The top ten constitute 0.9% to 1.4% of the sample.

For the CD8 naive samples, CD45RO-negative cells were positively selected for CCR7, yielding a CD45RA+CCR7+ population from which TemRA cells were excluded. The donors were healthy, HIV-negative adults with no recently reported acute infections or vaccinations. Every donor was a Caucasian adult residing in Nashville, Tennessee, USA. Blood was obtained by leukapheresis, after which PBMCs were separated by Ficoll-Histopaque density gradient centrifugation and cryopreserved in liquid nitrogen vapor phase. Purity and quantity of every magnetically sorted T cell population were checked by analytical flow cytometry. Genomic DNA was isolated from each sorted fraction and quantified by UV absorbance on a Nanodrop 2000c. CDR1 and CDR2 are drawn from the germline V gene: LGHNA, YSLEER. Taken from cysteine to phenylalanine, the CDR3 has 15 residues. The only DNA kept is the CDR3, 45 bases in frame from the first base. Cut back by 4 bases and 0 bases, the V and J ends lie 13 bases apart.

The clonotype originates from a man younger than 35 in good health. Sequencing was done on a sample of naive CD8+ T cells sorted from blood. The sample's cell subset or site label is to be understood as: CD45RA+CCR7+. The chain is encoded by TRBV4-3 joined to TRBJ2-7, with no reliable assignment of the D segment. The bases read TGCGCCAGCAGCCCCCGGGTTTCCAGCTCCTACGAGCAGTACTTC. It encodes CASSPRVSSSYEQYF.